This record covers a single T cell receptor (beta chain). The clone's antigen remains unknown. Base qualities were left out, and no much larger clone turns up one base away. Separate from the roughly 660-subject first cohort, the validation cohort of 90 to 150 subjects was the group to which the donors belonged. This sample stems from a study of cytomegalovirus exposure and HLA in healthy donors (dated 2017 in TCRdb). With respect to the entire study: The roughly 700 repertoires of the first cohort and the roughly 120 validation repertoires were produced on the same platform, according to a later analysis. The study aimed to test whether cataloging public T cell receptors could reveal signatures of past pathogen exposure. In addition to the first cohort of roughly 700 subjects, a separate validation cohort of approximately 120 different subjects was used. The study combined high-throughput TCR immunosequencing, statistical association of individual TCRs with disease status, and machine learning to predict cytomegalovirus infection status. The study at large found these results: Of the cluster scores, 94% were above 0 in a later analysis, which found that TCRs clustered in the first cohort also tended to co-occur in the 90 to 150 validation repertoires. In both the original and validation cohorts, the classifier was reported to diagnose cytomegalovirus status with high specificity and sensitivity. A total of roughly 160 TCR beta chains were listed by the study as associated with cytomegalovirus. Most TCR sequences were seen in very few donors, while some public TCRs were found in many individuals. A later analysis had no HLA typing for the validation cohort, so co-occurrence there was scored across all 110 or so repertoires. The authors suggested that the approach could potentially be generalized to other disease states and immunological phenotypes. In vitro tests confirmed that a few of the cytomegalovirus-associated TCR beta chains recognize cytomegalovirus antigens.

The junction shows trimming of 3 bases on V and 2 bases on J, plus 19 bases between the germline ends. Including cysteine and phenylalanine, the CDR3 has 17 amino acids. Only CDR3 DNA is held: 51 bases, read in frame from base 1. Taken from the germline V gene, the CDR1 and CDR2 loops are KGHSH and LQKENI. The library was built by means of the immunoSEQ multiplex PCR assay. The paper's processing steps were these. A statistical classification framework was built to diagnose cytomegalovirus status from the catalog of TCR beta chain sequences. TCRdb took this table from immuneACCESS and kept in-frame rearrangements with V and J called. Such tables lack part of the clones; where checked against another copy, unresolved V genes explain under half of the gap, and the rest is unexplained. The DNA was the basis for D and trimming; V, J and clone size are from that table. This sample holds around 300,000 clones; around 85% were observed only once. The ten largest clones capture around 1% of the sample.

Sequenced input: PBMCs. The TCR originated in a young woman in good health and CMV-seronegative. The V and J segments used are TRBV18 and TRBJ2-5; 7 matching bases give a weak D call of TRBD2. The nucleotide sequence is given as TGTGCCAGCTCACCGGGTCCCGCGGGGGCCGTACAAGAGACCCAGTACTTC. Protein translation: CASSPGPAGAVQETQYF.